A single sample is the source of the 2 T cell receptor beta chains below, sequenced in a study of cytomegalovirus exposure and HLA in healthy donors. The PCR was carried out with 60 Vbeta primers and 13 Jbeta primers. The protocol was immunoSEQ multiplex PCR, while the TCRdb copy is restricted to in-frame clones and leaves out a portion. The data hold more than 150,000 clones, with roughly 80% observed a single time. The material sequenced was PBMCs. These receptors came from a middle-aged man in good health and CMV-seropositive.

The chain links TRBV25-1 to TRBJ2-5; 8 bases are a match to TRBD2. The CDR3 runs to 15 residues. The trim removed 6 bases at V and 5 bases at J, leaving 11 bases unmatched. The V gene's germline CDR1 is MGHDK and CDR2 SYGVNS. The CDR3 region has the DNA TGTGCCAGCAGCGAGTCTCTCGCGGGGGGCGAGACCCAGTACTTC. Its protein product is CASSESLAGGETQYF.

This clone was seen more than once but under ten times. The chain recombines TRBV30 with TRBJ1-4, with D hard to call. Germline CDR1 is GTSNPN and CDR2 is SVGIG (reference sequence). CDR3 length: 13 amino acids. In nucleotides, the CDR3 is TGTGCTTCAGAGGGTGATACTAATGAAAAACTGTTTTTT. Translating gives CASEGDTNEKLFF.